Listed below are T cell receptor beta chains from one sample, sequenced in a study of shared clonotypes between healthy human individuals. Repertoires were generated with immunoSEQ multiplex PCR, while TCRdb's copy carries only in-frame clones and drops some. The profile shows some 2.1 million clones, just under 95% of them singletons. Input material: naive CD8+ T cells from PBMCs. These receptors came from a man aged 18 to 35 in good health. Some clones in this sample may be carry-over from other donors' samples. Both conserved end residues are part of each CDR3. The D gene is left open where the match is weak. The size entry is marked missing in some rows and otherwise reads once, few, many or a size class.

16 - TRBJ2-6 TRBV28 - CAITDSALSGANVLTF TGTGCCATCACCGACTCAGCCCTCTCTGGGGCCAACGTCCTGACTTTC
16 - TRBJ1-5 TRBV29-1 - CSVVLGGSVRNQPQHF TGCAGCGTTGTGCTGGGGGGGTCAGTCCGTAATCAGCCCCAGCATTTT
14 - TRBJ1-3 TRBV27 - CASTDGERGNTIYF TGTGCCAGCACCGACGGGGAGCGGGGAAACACCATATATTTT
15 - TRBJ2-1 TRBV7-9 - CASSFTGIPYNEQFF TGTGCCAGCAGCTTTACAGGGATCCCCTACAATGAGCAGTTCTTC
16 - TRBJ2-7 TRBV7-9 - CASSLVSAPDSYEQYF TGTGCCAGCAGCTTAGTTTCGGCCCCGGACTCCTACGAGCAGTACTTC
18 TRBD2 TRBJ2-1 TRBV11-2 - CASRGLADPLSSYNEQFF TGTGCCAGCAGGGGACTAGCGGACCCTTTGAGCTCCTACAATGAGCAGTTCTTC
15 - TRBJ1-2 TRBV2 - CASSEEGGTKYGYTF TGTGCCAGCAGTGAAGAAGGAGGGACAAAATATGGCTACACCTTC
12 - TRBJ2-7 TRBV27 - CASSGRSYEQYF TGTGCCAGCAGCGGACGGTCCTACGAGCAGTACTTC
16 TRBD2 TRBJ2-1 TRBV7-9 - CASSGSGRPLYNEQFF TGTGCCAGCAGTGGCAGCGGGAGGCCCCTTTACAATGAGCAGTTCTTC
11 - TRBJ2-7 TRBV4-1 - CASSHRYEQYF TGCGCCAGCAGCCACCGCTACGAGCAGTACTTC
16 TRBD1 TRBJ2-7 TRBV7-8 once CASSLAGQGFSYEQYF TGTGCCAGCAGCTTAGCGGGACAGGGGTTTTCCTACGAGCAGTACTTC
14 TRBD1 TRBJ2-7 TRBV27 - CASSFGTGGIEQYF TGTGCCAGCAGTTTCGGGACAGGGGGCATCGAGCAGTACTTC
16 - TRBJ2-1 TRBV6-1 - CASSENRRGPENEQFF TGTGCCAGCAGTGAAAACCGGCGGGGGCCGGAGAATGAGCAGTTCTTC
15 - TRBJ2-5 TRBV5-1 - CASSPNRDGRAAQYF TGCGCCAGCAGCCCGAACCGGGACGGACGAGCGGCCCAGTACTTC
15 - TRBJ2-1 TRBV2 - CASNERARSYNEQFF TGTGCCAGCAATGAACGAGCACGCTCCTACAATGAGCAGTTCTTC
14 TRBD2 TRBJ2-5 TRBV5-6 - CASSSGLDQETQYF TGTGCCAGCAGCTCCGGACTAGACCAAGAGACCCAGTACTTC
15 TRBD1 TRBJ2-3 TRBV6-1 - CATQPGTGRSDTQYF TGTGCCACCCAGCCTGGGACAGGGAGGTCAGATACGCAGTATTTT
13 - TRBJ2-5 TRBV15 once CATSRDRGETQYF TGTGCCACCAGCAGAGATCGAGGGGAGACCCAGTACTTC
13 TRBD2 TRBJ2-1 TRBV25-1 - CASTLAGYNEQFF TGTGCCAGCACCCTAGCGGGATACAATGAGCAGTTCTTC
15 TRBD2 TRBJ2-3 TRBV27 - CASSLGSGTWDTQYF TGTGCCAGCAGTTTAGGTAGCGGGACCTGGGATACGCAGTATTTT
15 - TRBJ1-1 TRBV7-9 - CASSLVGGSDTEAFF TGTGCCAGCAGCTTAGTGGGAGGGTCGGACACTGAAGCTTTCTTT
15 TRBD2 TRBJ2-1 TRBV6-5 - CASSPPGLAVNEQFF TGTGCCAGCAGTCCGCCGGGACTAGCCGTCAATGAGCAGTTCTTC
16 TRBD2 TRBJ2-7 TRBV28 - CASSPIGLATSYEQYF TGTGCCAGCAGTCCCATCGGACTAGCGACCTCCTACGAGCAGTACTTC
12 - TRBJ2-7 TRBV11-2 - CASSLGSREQYF TGTGCCAGCAGCTTAGGTTCGCGCGAGCAGTACTTC
14 - TRBJ2-7 TRBV9 once CASSANGQGYEQYF TGTGCCAGCAGCGCGAACGGTCAGGGCTACGAGCAGTACTTC
15 TRBD2 TRBJ2-1 TRBV9 - CASSVGTSGIDEQFF TGTGCCAGCAGCGTCGGGACTAGCGGGATCGATGAGCAGTTCTTC
16 - TRBJ2-5 TRBV11-1 - CASSLVRGEAQETQYF TGTGCCAGCAGCTTAGTACGGGGCGAAGCTCAAGAGACCCAGTACTTC
16 TRBD2 TRBJ2-7 TRBV28 - CASSLLAGGPSYEQYF TGTGCCAGCAGTTTGCTAGCGGGAGGTCCCTCCTACGAGCAGTACTTC
19 TRBD1 TRBJ1-5 TRBV4-1 - CASSQRGDRGPYSNQPQHF TGCGCCAGCAGCCAACGCGGGGACAGGGGGCCTTATAGCAATCAGCCCCAGCATTTT